The 17 T cell receptor beta chains below come from one sample, sequenced in a study of blood T cell repertoires in COVID-19. TCRdb's table, derived via immunoSEQ multiplex PCR, lists solely in-frame clones and lacks some. The sample yields about 14,000 clones, 90% seen once. Sequenced input: peripheral blood. The receptors were gathered from a human donor in a cohort sampled during active COVID-19.

This clone was observed a few times. The V and J genes are TRBV7-2 and TRBJ1-1; 8 nucleotides match TRBD1. The CDR3 sequence is 12 residues long. V lost 5 bases to trimming and J lost 10 bases; unmatched junction nucleotides: 6. Germline values: CDR1 SGHTA, CDR2 FQGNSA. As DNA, the CDR3 is TGTGCCAGCAGCGAAGGGACAGGAGGAGCTTTCTTT. This gives the protein CASSEGTGGAFF.

The chain has TRBV7-9 and TRBJ2-1, with 7 positions matching TRBD2. The V segment lost 1 base and the J segment 9 bases; nucleotides outside the gene matches: 3. Germline V gives CDR1 SEHNR, CDR2 FQNEAQ (reference sequence). This CDR3 has 13 residues. CDR3 sequence: CASSLGSGTEQFF. The CDR3 nucleotides read TGTGCCAGCAGCTTAGGCAGCGGGACTGAGCAGTTCTTC.

The chain uses TRBV7-8 and TRBJ1-5; D is possibly TRBD1 (5 bases). V gave up 5 bases and J gave up 0 bases, with 14 bases separating them. The V gene's germline CDR1 is SGHVS and CDR2 FQNEAQ. This CDR3 has 16 amino acids. Written as DNA, the CDR3 is TGTGCCAGCAGCCGAAACAGCGGGACTAGCAATCAGCCCCAGCATTTT. This codes for CASSRNSGTSNQPQHF.

The chain uses TRBV7-9 and TRBJ1-3; the match to TRBD1 covers 12 bases. Germline lookup yields CDR1 SEHNR and CDR2 FQNEAQ (reference sequence). V trimming: 5 bases; J trimming: 0 bases; junction bases outside the gene matches: 8. CDR3 length: 18 amino acids. CDR3 DNA: TGTGCCAGCAGCCTCGGGACAGGGGGCGCGAACTCTGGAAACACCATATATTTT. Amino acids: CASSLGTGGANSGNTIYF.

The V and J genes are TRBV7-8 and TRBJ2-7, with a weak D call TRBD1 (5 bases). The CDR3 has 14 amino acids. Germline values: CDR1 SGHVS, CDR2 FQNEAQ. The V end lost 5 bases, the J end lost 5 bases, and 16 bases lay between the germline ends. CDR3 loop: CASSQTGLGDEQYF. CDR3 nucleotides: TGTGCCAGCAGCCAGACTGGCCTAGGGGACGAGCAGTACTTC.

This clone was detected only a few times. V is TRBV13 and J is TRBJ2-1; TRBD2 agrees at 13 bases. Losses at the gene ends were 2 bases for V and 8 bases for J; bases not matched to a gene: 12. Germline assignment: CDR1 PRHDT and CDR2 FYEKMQ (reference sequence). The CDR3 loop spans 18 amino acids. This CDR3 is CASSLPRRTSGSSDEQFF. The CDR3 DNA sequence: TGTGCCAGCAGCTTACCCCGCCGGACTAGCGGGAGTTCGGATGAGCAGTTCTTC. Full variable domain (remainder filled in from reference TRBV13 and TRBJ2-1): AAGVIQSPRHLIKEKRETATLKCYPIPRHDTVYWYQQGPGQDPQFLISFYEKMQSDKGSIPDRFSAQQFSDYHSELNMSSLELGDSALYFCASSLPRRTSGSSDEQFFGPGTRLTVL.

About this clone itself: This CDR3 is also generated by other DNA sequences in the sample. V gene TRBV7-2 combines with J gene TRBJ2-1; 9 bases are a match to TRBD1. V trimming: 6 bases; J trimming: 9 bases; junction bases outside the gene matches: 9. This CDR3 has 14 amino acids. In germline, CDR1 is SGHTA, CDR2 FQGNSA. This chain's CDR3 is CASSPTGGIGEQFF. The CDR3 bases are TGTGCCAGCAGTCCTACAGGGGGCATAGGTGAGCAGTTCTTC.

The chain carries TRBV6-6 and TRBJ2-7; 10 bases map to TRBD2. With 6 bases clipped from V and 6 bases from J, the junction kept 8 bases outside the gene matches. Germline-derived CDR1 and CDR2 are MNHNY and SVGAGI (reference sequence). The CDR3 spans 14 residues. The CDR3 sequence: CASSTGTSVPEQYF. The CDR3 nucleotides read TGTGCCAGCAGCACCGGGACTAGCGTCCCCGAGCAGTACTTC.

This rearrangement joins TRBV3-1 (or the pseudogene TRBV3-2) to TRBJ2-7, with D tentatively TRBD1 (5 bases). Between the trimmed V and J ends, which lost 4 bases and 4 bases, there was a span of 14 bases. The CDR3 spans 14 residues. Germline values: CDR1 LGHDT, CDR2 YNNKEL (reference sequence). The CDR3 DNA reads TGTGCCAGCAGCCGGACCGAGACAGAATACGAGCAGTACTTC. Its translation: CASSRTETEYEQYF.

This chain links TRBV20-1 with TRBJ2-3; TRBD2 might be the D (5 bases). CDR3 length: 10 residues. CDR1 is DFQATT and CDR2 is SNEGSKA in the germline V gene (reference sequence). CDR3 nucleotides: TGCAGCCAATTAGCGGATACGCAGTATTTT. Its translation: CSQLADTQYF.

Details on this clone: Germline is not matched at one junction end, which may reflect a read error. This CDR3 is also generated by other DNA sequences in the sample. V gene TRBV5-1 combines with J gene TRBJ2-7; 9 bases match TRBD2. This CDR3 region has 15 residues. Germline assignment: CDR1 SGHRS and CDR2 YFSETQ. CDR3 in amino acids: CASSGGISPRAEQYF. CDR3 in DNA: TGTGCCAGCAGCGGGGGGATCTCCCCGAGAGCCGAGCAGTACTTC.

The chain carries TRBV6-5 and TRBJ1-5; TRBD1 agrees at 8 bases. Trimming at V came to 2 bases and at J to 7 bases, leaving 4 bases not matched to a gene. Germline V CDR1 and CDR2: MNHEY, SVGAGI. The CDR3 is made up of 14 amino acids. The CDR3 reads CASSYAQGGQPQHF. For the CDR3, the DNA is TGTGCCAGCAGTTACGCACAGGGGGGGCAGCCCCAGCATTTT.

V is TRBV4-3 and J is TRBJ2-3; 7 positions agree with TRBD1. Germline assignment: CDR1 LGHNA and CDR2 YSLEER. CDR3 length equals 13 residues. Trimming at V came to 1 base and at J to 10 bases, leaving 5 bases not matched to a gene. The DNA of the CDR3 is TGCGCCAGCAGCCAAGGCATGCAGGGGGCGCAGTATTTT. Its translation is CASSQGMQGAQYF.

The chain joins TRBV30 to TRBJ2-7; 11 bases agree with TRBD2. The V segment lost 0 bases and the J segment 3 bases; nucleotides outside the gene matches: 4. The CDR3 is made up of 15 amino acids. Germline CDR1 GTSNPN, CDR2 SVGIG (reference sequence). CDR3 nucleotides: TGTGCCTGGAGTGTCGGGACTAGCGGAAACTACGAGCAGTACTTC. This codes for CAWSVGTSGNYEQYF.

The chain uses TRBV28 and TRBJ2-1; weak D call: TRBD2 (5 bases). Deletions cut 1 base from V and 9 bases from J, with 19 bases between. CDR3 length: 16 residues. From germline, CDR1 is MDHEN and CDR2 SYDVKM. In DNA form, the CDR3 reads TGTGCCAGCAGTTTATTCCCGACTACCGCGCGAGGTGAGCAGTTCTTC. Protein sequence: CASSLFPTTARGEQFF.

The chain carries TRBV2 and TRBJ2-2; 7 bases are a match to TRBD2. The germline V gene has CDR1 SNHLY and CDR2 FYNNEI. Germline trimming cut 8 bases from V and 0 bases from J; bases unmatched to any gene: 9. The CDR3 is made up of 16 amino acids. CDR3 in amino acids: CASFLDGGSNTGELFF. Written as DNA, the CDR3 is TGTGCCAGCTTTCTAGACGGGGGGTCGAACACCGGGGAGCTGTTTTTT.

The chain uses TRBV28 and TRBJ2-7; D may be TRBD2 (6 bases). CDR3 length: 16 amino acids. Per the germline V gene, CDR1 is MDHEN and CDR2 is SYDVKM. Trimming took off 3 bases at V and 0 bases at J, with 15 bases between the two ends. The CDR3 here is CASSFPTGGASYEQYF. The CDR3 region has the DNA TGTGCCAGCAGTTTTCCGACGGGCGGGGCCTCCTACGAGCAGTACTTC.